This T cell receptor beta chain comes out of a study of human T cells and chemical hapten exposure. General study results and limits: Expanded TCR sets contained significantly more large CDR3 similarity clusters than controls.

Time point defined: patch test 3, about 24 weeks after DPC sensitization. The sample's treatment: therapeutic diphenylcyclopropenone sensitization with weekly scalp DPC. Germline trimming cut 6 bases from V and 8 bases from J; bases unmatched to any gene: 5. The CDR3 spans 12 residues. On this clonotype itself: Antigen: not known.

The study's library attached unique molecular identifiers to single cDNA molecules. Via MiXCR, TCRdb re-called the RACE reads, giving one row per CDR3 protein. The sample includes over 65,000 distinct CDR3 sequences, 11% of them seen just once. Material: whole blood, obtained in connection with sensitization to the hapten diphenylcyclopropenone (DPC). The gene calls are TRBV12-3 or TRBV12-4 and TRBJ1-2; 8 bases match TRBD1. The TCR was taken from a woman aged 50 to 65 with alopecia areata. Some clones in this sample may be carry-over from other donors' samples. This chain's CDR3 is CASSRDRGGYTF. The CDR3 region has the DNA TGTGCCAGCAGCCGTGACAGGGGCGGCTACACCTTC.